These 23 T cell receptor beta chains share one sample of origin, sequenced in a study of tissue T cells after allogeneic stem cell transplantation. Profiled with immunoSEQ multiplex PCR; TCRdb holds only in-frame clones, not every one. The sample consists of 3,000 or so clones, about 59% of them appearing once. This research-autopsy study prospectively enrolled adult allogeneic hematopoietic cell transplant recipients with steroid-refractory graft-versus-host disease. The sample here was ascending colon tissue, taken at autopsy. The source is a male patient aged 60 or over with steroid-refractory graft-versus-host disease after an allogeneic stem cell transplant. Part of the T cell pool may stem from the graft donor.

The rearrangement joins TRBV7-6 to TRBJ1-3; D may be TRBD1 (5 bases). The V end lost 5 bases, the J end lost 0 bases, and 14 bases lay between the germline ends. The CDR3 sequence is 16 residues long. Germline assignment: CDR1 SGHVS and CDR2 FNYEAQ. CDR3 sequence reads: CASSPRDRSSGNTIYF. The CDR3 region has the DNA TGTGCCAGCAGCCCGAGGGACCGGAGCTCTGGAAACACCATATATTTT. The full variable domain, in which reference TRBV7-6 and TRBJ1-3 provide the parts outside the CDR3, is GAGVSQSPRYKVTKRGQDVALRCDPISGHVSLYWYRQALGQGPEFLTYFNYEAQQDKSGLPNDRFSAERPEGSISTLTIQRTEQRDSAMYRCASSPRDRSSGNTIYFGEGSWLTVV.

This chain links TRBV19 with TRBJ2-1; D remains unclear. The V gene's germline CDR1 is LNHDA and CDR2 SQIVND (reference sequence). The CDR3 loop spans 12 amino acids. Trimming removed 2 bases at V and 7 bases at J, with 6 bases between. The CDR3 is CASSILRNEQFF. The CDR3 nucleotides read TGTGCCAGTAGTATACTGAGGAATGAGCAGTTCTTC.

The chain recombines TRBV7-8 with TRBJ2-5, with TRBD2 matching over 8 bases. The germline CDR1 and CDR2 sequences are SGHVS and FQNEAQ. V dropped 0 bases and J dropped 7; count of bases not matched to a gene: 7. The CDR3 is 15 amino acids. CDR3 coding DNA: TGTGCCAGCAGCTTAGCAGAGCGGGGGCGGGGGACCCAGTACTTC. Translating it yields CASSLAERGRGTQYF.

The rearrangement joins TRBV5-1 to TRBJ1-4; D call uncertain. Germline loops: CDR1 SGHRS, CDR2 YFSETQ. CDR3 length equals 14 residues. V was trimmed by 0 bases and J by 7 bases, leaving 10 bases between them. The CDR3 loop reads CASSLDTMGEKLFF. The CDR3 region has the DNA TGCGCCAGCAGCTTGGATACGATGGGTGAAAAACTGTTTTTT.

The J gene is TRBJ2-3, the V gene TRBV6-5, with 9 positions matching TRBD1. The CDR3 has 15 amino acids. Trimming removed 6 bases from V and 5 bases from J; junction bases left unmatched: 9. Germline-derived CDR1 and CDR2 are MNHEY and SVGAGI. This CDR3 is CASRVQGAAGDTQYF. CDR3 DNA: TGTGCCAGCAGGGTACAGGGGGCCGCGGGAGATACGCAGTATTTT.

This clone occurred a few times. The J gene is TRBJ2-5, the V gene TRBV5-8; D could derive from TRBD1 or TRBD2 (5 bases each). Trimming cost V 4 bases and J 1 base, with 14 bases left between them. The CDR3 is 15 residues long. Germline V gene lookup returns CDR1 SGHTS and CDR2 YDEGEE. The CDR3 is CASSLGTSGQETQYF. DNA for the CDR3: TGTGCCAGCAGCCTCGGGACCTCTGGCCAAGAGACCCAGTACTTC.

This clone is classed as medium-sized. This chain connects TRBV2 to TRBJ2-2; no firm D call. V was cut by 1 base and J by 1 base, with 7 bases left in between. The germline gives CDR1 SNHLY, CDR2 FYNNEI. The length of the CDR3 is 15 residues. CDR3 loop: CASSEDPGNTGELFF. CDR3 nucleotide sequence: TGTGCCAGCAGTGAAGATCCCGGGAACACCGGGGAGCTGTTTTTT.

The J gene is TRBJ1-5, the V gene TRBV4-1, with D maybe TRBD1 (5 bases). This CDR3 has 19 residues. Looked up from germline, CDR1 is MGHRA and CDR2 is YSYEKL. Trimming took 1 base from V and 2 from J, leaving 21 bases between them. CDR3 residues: CASSQVSLLWDVGNQPQHF. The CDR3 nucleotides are TGCGCCAGCAGCCAAGTTAGTCTCCTCTGGGACGTAGGCAATCAGCCCCAGCATTTT.

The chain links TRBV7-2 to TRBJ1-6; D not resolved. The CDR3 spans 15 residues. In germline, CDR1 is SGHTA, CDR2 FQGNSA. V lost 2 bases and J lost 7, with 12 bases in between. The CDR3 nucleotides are TGTGCCAGCAGCTTACAAGGCCTGGGGAATTCACCCCTCCACTTT. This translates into CASSLQGLGNSPLHF.

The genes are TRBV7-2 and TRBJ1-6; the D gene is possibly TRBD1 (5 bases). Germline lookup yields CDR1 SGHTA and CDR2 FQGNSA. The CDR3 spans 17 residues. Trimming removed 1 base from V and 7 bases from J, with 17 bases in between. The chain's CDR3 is CASSLEAIMTVNSPLHF. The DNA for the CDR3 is TGTGCCAGCAGCTTAGAGGCTATCATGACAGTCAATTCACCCCTCCACTTT.

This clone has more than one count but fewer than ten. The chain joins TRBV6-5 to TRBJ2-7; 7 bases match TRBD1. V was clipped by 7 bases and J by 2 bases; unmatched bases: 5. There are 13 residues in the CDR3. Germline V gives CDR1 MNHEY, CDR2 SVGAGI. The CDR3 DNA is TGTGCCAGCAAGGGGGCGTCCCCCTACGAGCAGTACTTC. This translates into CASKGASPYEQYF.

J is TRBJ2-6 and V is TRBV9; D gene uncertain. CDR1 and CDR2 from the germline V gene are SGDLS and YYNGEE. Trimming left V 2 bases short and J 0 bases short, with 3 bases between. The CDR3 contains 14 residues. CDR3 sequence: CASSVPSGANVLTF. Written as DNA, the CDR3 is TGTGCCAGCAGCGTCCCCTCTGGGGCCAACGTCCTGACTTTC.

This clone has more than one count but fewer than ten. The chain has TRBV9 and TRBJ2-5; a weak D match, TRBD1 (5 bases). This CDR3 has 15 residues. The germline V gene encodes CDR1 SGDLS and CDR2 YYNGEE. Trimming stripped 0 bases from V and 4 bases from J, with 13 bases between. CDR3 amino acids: CASSVDGAAGETQYF. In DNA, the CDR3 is TGTGCCAGCAGCGTAGATGGGGCTGCAGGAGAGACCCAGTACTTC.

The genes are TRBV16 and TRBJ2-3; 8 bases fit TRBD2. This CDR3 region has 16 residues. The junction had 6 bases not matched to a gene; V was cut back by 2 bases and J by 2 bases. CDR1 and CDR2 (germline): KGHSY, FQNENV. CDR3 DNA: TGTGCCAGCAGCCAAACCCGACTAGCGCACACAGATACGCAGTATTTT. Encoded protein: CASSQTRLAHTDTQYF.

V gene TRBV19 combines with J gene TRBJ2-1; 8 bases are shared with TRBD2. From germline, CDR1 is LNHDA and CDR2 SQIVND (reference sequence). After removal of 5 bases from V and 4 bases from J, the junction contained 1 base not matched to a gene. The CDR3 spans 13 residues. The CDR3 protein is CASSGTRYNEQFF. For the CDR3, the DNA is TGTGCCAGTAGTGGGACTAGGTACAATGAGCAGTTCTTC.

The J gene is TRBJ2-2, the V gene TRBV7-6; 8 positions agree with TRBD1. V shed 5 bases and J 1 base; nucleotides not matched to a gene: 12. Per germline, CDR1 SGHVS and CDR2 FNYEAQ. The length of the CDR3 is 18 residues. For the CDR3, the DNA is TGTGCCAGCAGCCCTACCATTGGGACAGGAGGGAACACCGGGGAGCTGTTTTTT. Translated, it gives CASSPTIGTGGNTGELFF.

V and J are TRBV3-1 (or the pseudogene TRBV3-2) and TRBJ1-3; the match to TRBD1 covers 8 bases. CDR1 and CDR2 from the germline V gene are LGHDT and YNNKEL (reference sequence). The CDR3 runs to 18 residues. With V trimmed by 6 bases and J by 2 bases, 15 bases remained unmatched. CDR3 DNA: TGTGCCAGCAGTCTTTGGACAGGGCCAAATGGAACTGGAAACACCATATATTTT. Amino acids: CASSLWTGPNGTGNTIYF.

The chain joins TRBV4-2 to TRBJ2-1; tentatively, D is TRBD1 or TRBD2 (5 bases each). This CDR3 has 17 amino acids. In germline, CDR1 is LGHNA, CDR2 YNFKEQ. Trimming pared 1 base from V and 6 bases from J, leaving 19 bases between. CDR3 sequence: CASSQGGHGGGFNEQFF. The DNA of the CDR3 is TGTGCCAGCAGCCAAGGAGGGCATGGGGGTGGATTCAATGAGCAGTTCTTC.

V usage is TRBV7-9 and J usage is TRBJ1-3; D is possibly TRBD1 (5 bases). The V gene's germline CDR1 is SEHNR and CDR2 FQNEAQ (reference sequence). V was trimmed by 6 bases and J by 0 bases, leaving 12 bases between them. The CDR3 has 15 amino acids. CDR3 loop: CASSPDRPSGNTIYF. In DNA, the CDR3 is TGTGCCAGCAGTCCTGACAGACCCTCTGGAAACACCATATATTTT.

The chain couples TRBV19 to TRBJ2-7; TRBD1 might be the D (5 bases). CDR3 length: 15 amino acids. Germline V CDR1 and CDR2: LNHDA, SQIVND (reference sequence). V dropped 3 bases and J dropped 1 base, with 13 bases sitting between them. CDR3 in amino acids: CASSIAGFWSYEQYF. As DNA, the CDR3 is TGTGCCAGTAGTATTGCAGGGTTCTGGTCCTACGAGCAGTACTTC.

The DNA for the CDR3 is TGTGCCAGCAGTGAATGGGGACTAGCGGCAAACAATGAGCAGTTCTTC. Encoded protein: CASSEWGLAANNEQFF. V usage is TRBV25-1 and J usage is TRBJ2-1; the match to TRBD2 covers 11 bases. The junction had 4 bases not matched to a gene; V was cut back by 1 base and J by 5 bases. The CDR3 has 16 residues. Germline CDR1 and CDR2: MGHDK and SYGVNS.

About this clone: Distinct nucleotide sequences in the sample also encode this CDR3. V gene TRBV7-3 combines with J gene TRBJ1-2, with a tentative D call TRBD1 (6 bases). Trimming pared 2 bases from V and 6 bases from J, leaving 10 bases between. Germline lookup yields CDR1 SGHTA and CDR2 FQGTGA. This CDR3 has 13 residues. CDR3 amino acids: CASSLRQGNGYTF. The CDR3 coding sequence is TGTGCCAGCAGCTTACGGCAGGGGAATGGCTACACCTTC.

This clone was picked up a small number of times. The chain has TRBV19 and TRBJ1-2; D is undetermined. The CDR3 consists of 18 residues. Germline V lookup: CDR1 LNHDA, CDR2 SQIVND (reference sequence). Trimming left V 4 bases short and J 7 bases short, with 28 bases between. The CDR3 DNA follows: TGTGCCAGTAGTACGTATCGGTTAGGCCCTGAAGGACTTCGTGGCTACACCTTC. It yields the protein CASSTYRLGPEGLRGYTF.